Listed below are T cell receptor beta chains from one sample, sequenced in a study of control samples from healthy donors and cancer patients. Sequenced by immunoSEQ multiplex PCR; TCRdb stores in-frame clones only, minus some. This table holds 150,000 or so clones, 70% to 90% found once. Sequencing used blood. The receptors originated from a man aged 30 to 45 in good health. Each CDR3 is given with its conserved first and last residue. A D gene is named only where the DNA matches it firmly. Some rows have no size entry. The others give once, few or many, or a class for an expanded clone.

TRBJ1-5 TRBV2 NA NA CASSEEAGINQPQHF TGTGCCAGCAGTGAAGAAGCCGGAATCAATCAGCCCCAGCATTTT
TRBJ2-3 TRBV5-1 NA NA CATAGNTDTQYF TGCGCCACCGCGGGGAACACAGATACGCAGTATTTT
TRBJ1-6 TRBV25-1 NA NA CASSESAAGRTPLHF TGTGCCAGCAGTGAATCGGCGGCAGGCAGAACACCCCTCCACTTT
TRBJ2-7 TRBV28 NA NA CASSVQNRQVYEQYF TGTGCCAGCAGTGTACAAAACCGCCAGGTCTACGAGCAGTACTTC
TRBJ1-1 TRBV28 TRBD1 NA CASQDRGRDAFF TGTGCCAGCCAAGACAGGGGGCGGGATGCTTTCTTT
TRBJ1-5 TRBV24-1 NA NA CATSDAGEQPQHF TGTGCCACCAGTGATGCGGGCGAGCAGCCCCAGCATTTT
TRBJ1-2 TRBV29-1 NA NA CSGGGPDGYTF TGCAGCGGGGGGGGGCCGGATGGCTACACCTTC
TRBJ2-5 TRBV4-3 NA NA CATSPRGGGETQYF TGCGCCACCAGCCCAAGGGGTGGGGGGGAGACCCAGTACTTC
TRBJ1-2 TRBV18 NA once CASSSAGRTDGYTF TGTGCCAGCTCATCGGCGGGCAGAACAGATGGCTACACCTTC
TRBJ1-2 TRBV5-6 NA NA CASSLGTLLLNYGYTF TGTGCCAGCAGCTTGGGAACCCTACTTCTTAACTATGGCTACACCTTC
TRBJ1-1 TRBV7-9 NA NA CASSTAGRTLEAFF TGTGCCAGCAGCACTGCGGGACGGACCCTTGAAGCTTTCTTT
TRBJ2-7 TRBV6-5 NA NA CASSPPEGYEQYF TGTGCCAGCAGCCCCCCGGAGGGGTACGAGCAGTACTTC
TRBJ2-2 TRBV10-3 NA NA CAIMSGTRSAGELFF TGTGCCATCATGTCCGGGACACGCTCGGCCGGGGAGCTGTTTTTT
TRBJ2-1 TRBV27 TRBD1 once CASSSGQGRHNEQFF TGTGCCAGCAGTTCGGGACAGGGGCGACACAATGAGCAGTTCTTC
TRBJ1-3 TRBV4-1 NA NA CASSSTYLSGNTIYF TGCGCCAGCAGCTCCACTTATCTTTCTGGAAACACCATATATTTT
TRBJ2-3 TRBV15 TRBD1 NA CATSSRQGTGVDTQYF TGTGCCACCAGCTCGAGACAGGGGACAGGAGTCGATACGCAGTATTTT
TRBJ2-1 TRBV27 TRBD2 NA CASTGTSGRATYNEQFF TGTGCCAGCACCGGGACTAGCGGGAGGGCAACCTACAATGAGCAGTTCTTC
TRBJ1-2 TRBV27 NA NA CARGTGNGYTF TGTGCCAGGGGAACAGGGAATGGCTACACCTTC
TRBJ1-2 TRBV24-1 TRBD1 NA CATSDPTGTYGYTF TGTGCCACCAGTGACCCGACAGGGACCTATGGCTACACCTTC
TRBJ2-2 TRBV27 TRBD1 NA CASSLRTGTNTGELFF TGTGCCAGCAGTCTCCGGACAGGGACTAACACCGGGGAGCTGTTTTTT
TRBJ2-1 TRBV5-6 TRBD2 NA CASTLSGSSYNEQFF TGTGCCAGCACCCTTAGCGGGAGTTCCTACAATGAGCAGTTCTTC
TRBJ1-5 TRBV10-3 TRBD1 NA CAVSTGQGQSNQPQHF TGTGCCGTCAGCACAGGGCAGGGACAGAGCAATCAGCCCCAGCATTTT
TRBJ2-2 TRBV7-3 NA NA CASSLNCLGGCTGELFF TGTGCCAGCAGCTTAAATTGTCTAGGGGGGTGCACCGGGGAGCTGTTTTTT
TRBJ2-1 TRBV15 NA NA CATSLQVGQQFF TGTGCCACCAGCCTCCAAGTGGGACAGCAGTTCTTC
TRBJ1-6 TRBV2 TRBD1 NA CASSTGVGNSPLHF TGTGCCAGTTCTACAGGGGTCGGAAATTCACCCCTCCACTTT
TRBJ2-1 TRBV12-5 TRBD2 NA CASGRGLAGEQFF TGTGCTAGTGGCCGCGGACTAGCGGGGGAGCAGTTCTTC
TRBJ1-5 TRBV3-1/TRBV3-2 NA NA CASSHAPGGPKHF TGTGCCAGCAGCCACGCTCCTGGGGGCCCGAAGCATTTT
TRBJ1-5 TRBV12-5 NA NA CASGAILDTGPPWWPQHF TGTGCTAGTGGTGCGATCCTAGACACCGGGCCTCCCTGGTGGCCCCAGCATTTT
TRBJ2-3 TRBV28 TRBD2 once CASWTGGLTDTQYF TGTGCCAGCTGGACGGGAGGCCTCACAGATACGCAGTATTTT
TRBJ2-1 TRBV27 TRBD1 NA CASSLAGQGYNEQFF TGTGCCAGCAGTTTGGCAGGACAGGGATACAATGAGCAGTTCTTC
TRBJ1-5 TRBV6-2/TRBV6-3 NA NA CASSYKGWNQPQHF TGTGCCAGCAGTTATAAGGGCTGGAATCAGCCCCAGCATTTT